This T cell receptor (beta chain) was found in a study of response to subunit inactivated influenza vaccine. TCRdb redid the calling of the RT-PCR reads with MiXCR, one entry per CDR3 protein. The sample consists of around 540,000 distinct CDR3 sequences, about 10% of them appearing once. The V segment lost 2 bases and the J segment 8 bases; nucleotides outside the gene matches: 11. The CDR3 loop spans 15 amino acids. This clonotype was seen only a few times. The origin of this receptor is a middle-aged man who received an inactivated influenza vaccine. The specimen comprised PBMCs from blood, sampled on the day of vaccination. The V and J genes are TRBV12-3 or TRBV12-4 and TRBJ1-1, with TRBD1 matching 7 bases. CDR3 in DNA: TGTGCCAGCAGTTTAAGGAGGGTTGGGACAGCAGAAGCTTTCTTT. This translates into CASSLRRVGTAEAFF.